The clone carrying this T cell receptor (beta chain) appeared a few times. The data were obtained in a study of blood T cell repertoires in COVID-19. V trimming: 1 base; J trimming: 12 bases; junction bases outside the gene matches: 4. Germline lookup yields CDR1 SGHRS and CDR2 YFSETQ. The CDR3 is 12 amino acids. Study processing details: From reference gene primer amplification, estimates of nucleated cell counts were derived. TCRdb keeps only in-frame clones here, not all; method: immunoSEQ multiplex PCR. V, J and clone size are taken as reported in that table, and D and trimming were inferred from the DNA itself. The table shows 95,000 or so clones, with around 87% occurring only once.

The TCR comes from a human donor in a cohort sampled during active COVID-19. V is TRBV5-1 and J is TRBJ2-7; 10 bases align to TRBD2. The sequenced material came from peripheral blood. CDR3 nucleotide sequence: TGCGCCAGCAGCTTGACTAGCGGGGAACGGTACTTC. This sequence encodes CASSLTSGERYF.